Shown below are 17 T cell receptor beta chains from a single sample sequenced in a study of blood T cell repertoires in COVID-19 (dated by TCRdb to between 2020 and 2021). Receptors were amplified or captured by the immunoSEQ multiplex PCR assay. Here the immuneACCESS table is served through TCRdb, limited to in-frame sequences with V and J called. Missing clones are a known gap in these copies; in checked studies unresolved V genes cover under half, and the rest lacks a known reason. For this sample the table gives 250,000 to 300,000 clones, of which 89% were detected only once. The ten biggest clones cover less than 2% of the sample. Material for sequencing was PBMCs or T cells enriched from blood (not recorded which). All receptors derive from a woman aged 40 to 50 who had recovered from COVID-19.

The sample holds one count of this clone. The chain's CDR3 is CASSSGTSGNTGELFF. CDR3 in DNA: TGTGCCAGCAGCTCCGGGACTAGCGGTAACACCGGGGAGCTGTTTTTT. The chain is built from TRBV5-4 and TRBJ2-2, with 11 bases that match TRBD2. The CDR3 covers 16 residues. The germline V gene has CDR1 SGHNT and CDR2 YYREEE (reference sequence). J lost 2 bases, V lost 3 bases, and 3 bases had no gene match.

CDR3 coding DNA: TGTGCCAGCAGCACTCGGGACAGGGGGTATTTCCAAGAGACCCAGTACTTC. Its translation: CASSTRDRGYFQETQYF. This sequence joins TRBV5-6 and TRBJ2-5; 11 nucleotides agree with TRBD1. The J segment lost 1 base and the V segment lost 4 bases, leaving 9 bases of the junction unmatched. Germline loops: CDR1 SGHDT, CDR2 YYEEEE. This CDR3 comprises 17 residues.

The rearrangement uses TRBV2 and TRBJ2-7; 8 positions agree with TRBD1. Trimming cost V 4 bases and J 4 bases; bases outside gene matches: 12. Germline values: CDR1 SNHLY, CDR2 FYNNEI. The CDR3 extends over 16 amino acids. The chain's CDR3 is CASSATPSTGAYEQYF. The CDR3 bases are TGTGCCAGCAGTGCCACTCCCTCGACAGGGGCATACGAGCAGTACTTC. Using reference TRBV2 and TRBJ2-7 for the parts outside the CDR3, the full variable domain is EPEVTQTPSHQVTQMGQEVILRCVPISNHLYFYWYRQILGQKVEFLVSFYNNEISEKSEIFDDQFSVERPDGSNFTLKIRSTKLEDSAMYFCASSATPSTGAYEQYFGPGTRLTVT.

This chain joins TRBV12-2 and TRBJ1-2; TRBD1 was called by the table and not checked on the DNA. TRBV12-2 is tagged as a pseudogene. This CDR3 region has 17 residues. The CDR3 loop reads CASRLRQNQSLLWGYTF. The CDR3 region has the DNA TGTGCAAGTCGCTTACGACAGAACCAATCCCTCCTATGGGGCTACACCTTC.

The chain is built from TRBV29-1 and TRBJ1-5; D ambiguous. This CDR3 has 14 amino acids. The germline V gene encodes CDR1 SQVTM and CDR2 ANQGSEA. Deletions cut 7 bases from V and 4 bases from J, with 17 bases between. The CDR3 loop is CSASAGLYNQPQHF. The CDR3 DNA sequence: TGCAGCGCCAGTGCAGGACTCTATAATCAGCCCCAGCATTTT.

This clone was picked up a small number of times. J is TRBJ1-5 and V is TRBV30; D is unresolved. V lost 4 bases, J lost 0 bases, and 10 bases lay in between. CDR3 size: 14 residues. The V gene's germline CDR1 is GTSNPN and CDR2 SVGIG (reference sequence). The CDR3 DNA reads as TGTGCCTGGACCAAGCAGGATAGCAATCAGCCCCAGCATTTT. This codes for CAWTKQDSNQPQHF.

This clone was seen once. The rearrangement joins TRBV5-4 to TRBJ2-1, with unresolved D. The CDR3 sequence is 15 residues long. Per germline, CDR1 SGHNT and CDR2 YYREEE (reference sequence). With 4 bases removed from V and 9 bases from J, the gap between germline ends came to 20 bases. This CDR3 is CASSRAGSRFVEQFF. Written as DNA, the CDR3 is TGTGCCAGCAGCCGCGCCGGTAGCCGGTTCGTTGAGCAGTTCTTC.

The chain is built from TRBV12-3 or TRBV12-4 and TRBJ1-5; D is uncertain. The CDR3 runs to 13 residues. Trimming shortened V by 3 bases and J by 4 bases, and 7 bases separated the two germline ends. In DNA form, the CDR3 reads TGTGCCAGCAGTTTTACGAGGAATCAGCCCCAGCATTTT. As protein: CASSFTRNQPQHF.

The chain combines TRBV6-5 with TRBJ2-3; D gene unclear. Trimming removed 7 bases from V and 3 bases from J, with 5 bases in between. The CDR3 spans 11 residues. The germline V gene has CDR1 MNHEY and CDR2 SVGAGI. DNA of the CDR3: TGTGCCAGCACTAGGACAGATACGCAGTATTTT. Residues: CASTRTDTQYF.

CDR3 sequence reads: CASSVAGGDTIYF. CDR3 coding DNA: TGCGCCAGCAGCGTGGCCGGAGGGGACACCATATATTTT. The rearrangement uses TRBV5-1 and TRBJ1-3, with D possibly matching TRBD1 (5 bases). With 4 bases removed from V and 8 bases from J, the gap between germline ends came to 13 bases. This CDR3 is built from 13 residues. From germline, CDR1 is SGHRS and CDR2 YFSETQ. Filled out from reference TRBV5-1 and TRBJ1-3, the complete variable domain reads KAGVTQTPRYLIKTRGQQVTLSCSPISGHRSVSWYQQTPGQGLQFLFEYFSETQRNKGNFPGRFSGRQFSNSRSEMNVSTLELGDSALYLCASSVAGGDTIYFGEGSWLTVV.

This clone occurred once. CDR3 loop: CASSITPGQGPREQYF. In DNA, the CDR3 is TGTGCCAGCAGCATAACCCCCGGACAGGGTCCTCGCGAGCAGTACTTC. This rearrangement joins TRBV9 to TRBJ2-7; 8 bases match TRBD1. The CDR3 is 16 residues long. Looked up from germline, CDR1 is SGDLS and CDR2 is YYNGEE. V lost 4 bases, J lost 6 bases, and 15 bases stayed unmatched.

The chain recombines TRBV10-3 with TRBJ1-1; D perhaps matches TRBD1 (5 bases). Germline V gene data show CDR1 as ENHRY and CDR2 as SYGVKD. With 8 bases removed from V and 3 bases from J, the gap between germline ends came to 19 bases. The CDR3 length is 15 residues. CDR3 in DNA: TGTGCCATCTCGCGGGACGGGGCGCGAGACACTGAAGCTTTCTTT. Amino acids: CAISRDGARDTEAFF.

This clone was seen just once. The chain has TRBV19 and TRBJ1-2, with D possibly being TRBD1 (5 bases). CDR3 length equals 12 residues. Germline CDR1 is LNHDA and CDR2 is SQIVND (reference sequence). Trimming pared 6 bases from V and 4 bases from J, leaving 9 bases between. The CDR3 DNA follows: TGTGCCAGTAGCGGCAGGGCCTATGGCTACACCTTC. Translation gives CASSGRAYGYTF.

J is TRBJ2-1 and V is TRBV6-5; the match to TRBD2 covers 7 bases. The CDR3 length is 12 residues. J gave up 12 bases and V 6 bases, and 8 bases lay outside the gene matches. Germline values: CDR1 MNHEY, CDR2 SVGAGI. Here the CDR3 reads CASRGDGGRQFF. Written as DNA, the CDR3 is TGTGCCAGCAGGGGGGACGGCGGGAGGCAGTTCTTC.

The chain couples TRBV7-9 to TRBJ1-1, with D possibly TRBD1 on 6 matching bases. Germline V gene data show CDR1 as SEHNR and CDR2 as FQNEAQ (reference sequence). This CDR3 region has 16 residues. The germline V and J ends were trimmed by 5 bases and 5 bases, with 21 bases remaining between them. The CDR3 DNA is TGTGCCAGCAGCCCACAAGGTACAGGGAGTAGAACTGAAGCTTTCTTT. Translation: CASSPQGTGSRTEAFF.

The chain's CDR3 is CASMGTGQYQETQYF. DNA of the CDR3: TGTGCCAGTATGGGGACAGGGCAGTACCAAGAGACCCAGTACTTC. The chain combines TRBV19 with TRBJ2-5, with 9 bases that match TRBD1. The CDR3 is made up of 15 amino acids. Germline trimming cut 7 bases from V and 0 bases from J; bases unmatched to any gene: 6. Looked up from germline, CDR1 is LNHDA and CDR2 is SQIVND (reference sequence).

V and J are TRBV30 and TRBJ1-5; a possible D gene is TRBD1 (5 bases). The V gene's germline CDR1 is GTSNPN and CDR2 SVGIG (reference sequence). The CDR3 loop spans 14 amino acids. V lost 1 base and J lost 1, with 8 bases in between. The CDR3 nucleotides read TGTGCCTGGAGTGGGACATTAAGCAATCAGCCCCAGCATTTT. Protein sequence: CAWSGTLSNQPQHF.